This T cell receptor (beta chain) was retrieved from a study of regulatory T cells in long-lasting Graves disease. In building TCR beta libraries, iRepertoire HTBI primers were used together with Arm-PCR of CDR3 regions. TCRdb re-derived calls from the multiplex PCR reads in MiXCR, one entry per CDR3 protein. The table has hundreds of thousands of distinct CDR3 sequences, around 21% seen once. As for time point: persistent/refractory GD, antithyroid drugs over 5 years with positive TRAb. From RNA extracted from PBMCs, the TCR library was made. This clonotype was seen repeatedly, ten times or more. CDR1 is MDHEN, CDR2 SYDVKM, per germline. V shed 4 bases and J 3 bases; nucleotides not matched to a gene: 3. The CDR3 covers 14 residues.

The receptor comes from a female donor with Graves disease. The sample consisted of peripheral blood mononuclear cells (PBMCs), taken when the disease was refractory, from a patient treated with antithyroid drugs. The rearrangement links TRBV28 to TRBJ1-5, with TRBD1 identical over 7 bases. The DNA of the CDR3 is TGTGCCAGCAGTTCGACAGGGATCAATCAGCCCCAGCATTTT. As protein: CASSSTGINQPQHF.